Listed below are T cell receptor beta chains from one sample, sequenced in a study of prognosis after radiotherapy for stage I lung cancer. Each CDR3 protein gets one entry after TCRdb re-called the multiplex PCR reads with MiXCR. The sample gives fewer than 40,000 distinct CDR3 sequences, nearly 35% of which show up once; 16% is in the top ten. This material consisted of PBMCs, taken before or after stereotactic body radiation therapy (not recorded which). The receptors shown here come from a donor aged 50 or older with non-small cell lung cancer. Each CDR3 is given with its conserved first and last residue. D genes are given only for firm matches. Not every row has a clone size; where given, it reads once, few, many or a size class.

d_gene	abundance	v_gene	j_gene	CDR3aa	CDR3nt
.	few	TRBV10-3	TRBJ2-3	CAISESSGGSTDTQYF	TGTGCCATCAGTGAGTCGTCGGGCGGGAGCACAGATACGCAGTATTTT
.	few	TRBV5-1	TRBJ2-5	CASSLEDPYQETQYF	TGCGCCAGCAGCTTGGAAGACCCGTACCAAGAGACCCAGTACTTC
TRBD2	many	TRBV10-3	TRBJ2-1	CATRPAGGVNEQFF	TGTGCCACCAGACCCGCGGGAGGAGTCAATGAGCAGTTCTTC
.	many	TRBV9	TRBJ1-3	CASGDLSAGNTIYF	TGTGCCAGCGGAGATCTGAGTGCTGGAAACACCATATATTTT
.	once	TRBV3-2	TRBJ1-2	CASSRSGYTF	TGTGCCAGCAGCCGAAGTGGCTACACCTTC
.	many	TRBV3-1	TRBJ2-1	CASSQAAGNEQFF	TGTGCCAGCAGCCAAGCGGCAGGCAATGAGCAGTTCTTC
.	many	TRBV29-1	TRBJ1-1	CSVAPGGYPEAFF	TGCAGCGTTGCCCCCGGGGGCTACCCTGAAGCTTTCTTT
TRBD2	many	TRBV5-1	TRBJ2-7	CASSLSGSYDEQYF	TGCGCCAGCAGCTTGAGCGGGAGTTACGACGAGCAGTACTTC
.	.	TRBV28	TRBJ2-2	CASSTDTYTGELFF	TGTGCCAGCAGTACCGACACCTACACCGGGGAGCTGTTTTTT
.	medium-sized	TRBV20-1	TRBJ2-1	CSASGPNYEQFF	TGCAGTGCTAGTGGTCCGAACTATGAGCAGTTCTTC
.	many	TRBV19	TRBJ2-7	CASRTQGRYSYEQYF	TGTGCCAGTAGGACCCAGGGACGGTACTCCTACGAGCAGTACTTC
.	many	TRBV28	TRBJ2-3	CASSPPGPRGTDTQYF	TGTGCCAGCAGTCCCCCCGGGCCGAGGGGGACAGATACGCAGTATTTT
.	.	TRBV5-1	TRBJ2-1	CASSLGLQNNEQFF	TGCGCCAGCAGCTTGGGACTACAAAACAATGAGCAGTTCTTC
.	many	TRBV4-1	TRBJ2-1	CASSHLTTENPVNEQFF	TGCGCCAGCAGCCATCTTACTACAGAGAATCCCGTCAATGAGCAGTTCTTC
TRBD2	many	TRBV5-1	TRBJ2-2	CASFHGGENTGELFF	TGCGCCAGCTTCCACGGGGGGGAGAACACCGGGGAGCTGTTTTTT
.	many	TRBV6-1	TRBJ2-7	CASRTVRSYEQYF	TGTGCCAGCAGGACGGTTAGATCCTACGAGCAGTACTTC
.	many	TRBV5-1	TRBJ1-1	CASSFDTQRAFF	TGCGCCAGCAGCTTTGATACCCAAAGGGCTTTCTTT
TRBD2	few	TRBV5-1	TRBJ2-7	CASSPRTSGKGEQYF	TGCGCCAGCAGCCCCCGGACTAGCGGGAAAGGGGAGCAGTACTTC
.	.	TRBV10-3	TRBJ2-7	CATSTLSRRSSYEQYF	TGTGCCACCAGCACCTTATCCCGACGGAGCTCCTACGAGCAGTACTTC
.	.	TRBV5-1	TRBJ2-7	CASSVLAGLAYEQYF	TGCGCCAGCAGCGTACTTGCGGGATTGGCCTACGAGCAGTACTTC
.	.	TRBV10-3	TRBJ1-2	CAIKTRGLLTGNGYTF	TGTGCCATCAAGACTAGGGGTCTGCTTACTGGGAATGGCTACACCTTC
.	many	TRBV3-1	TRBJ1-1	CASSPSSTDEAFF	TGTGCCAGCAGCCCTAGTTCGACAGATGAAGCTTTCTTT